The clone carrying this T cell receptor (beta chain) has a count of ten or more. The antigen remains undetermined. This entry belongs to a study of T cells in Graves' hyperthyroidism and ophthalmopathy. About the study: Peripheral blood samples were taken at initial diagnosis, prior to any treatment.

The study's findings and limits: Most thyroid clonotypes with frequency above 0.001 were detected in blood. Ophthalmopathy got predicted by the model a median approximately 6 months before its onset.

RNA transcripts served as the template for amplifying TCR beta CDR3 regions. The TCR CDR3 was amplified in a first-round RT-PCR using the HTBI primer set. Via MiXCR, TCRdb re-called the multiplex PCR reads, giving one row per CDR3 protein. The sample holds 500,000 to 600,000 distinct CDR3 sequences, less than 20% seen once. This sample holds PBMCs from roughly 10 ml fresh peripheral blood. The receptor comes from a man aged 35 to 55 with Graves' ophthalmopathy. Sequencing was carried out using blood.

The CDR3 coding sequence is TGTGCCACCAGTGCCCTTGGGGGGGGGAGTCGGGACACTGAAGCTTTCTTT. Amino acid sequence: CATSALGGGSRDTEAFF. This sequence joins TRBV24-1 and TRBJ1-1; possibly TRBD1 for D (5 bases). The CDR3 is made up of 17 amino acids. The V end lost 5 bases, the J end lost 3 bases, and 21 bases lay between the germline ends. The germline CDR1 and CDR2 sequences are KGHDR and SFDVKD.